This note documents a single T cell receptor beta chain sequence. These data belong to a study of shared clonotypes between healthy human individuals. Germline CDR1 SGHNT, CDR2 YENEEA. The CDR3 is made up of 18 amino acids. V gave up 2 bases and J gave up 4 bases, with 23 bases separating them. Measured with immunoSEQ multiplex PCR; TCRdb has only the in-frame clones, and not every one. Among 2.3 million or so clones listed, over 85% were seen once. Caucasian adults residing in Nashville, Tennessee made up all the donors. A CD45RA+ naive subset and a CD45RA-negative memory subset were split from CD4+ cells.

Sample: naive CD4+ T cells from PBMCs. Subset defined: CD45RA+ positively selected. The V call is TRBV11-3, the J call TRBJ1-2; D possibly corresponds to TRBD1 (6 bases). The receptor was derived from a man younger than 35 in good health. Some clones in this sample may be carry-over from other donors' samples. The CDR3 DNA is TGTGCCAGCAGCTTATCGCGGAGCACGGCACAGGGCCCCTATGGCTACACCTTC. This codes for CASSLSRSTAQGPYGYTF.